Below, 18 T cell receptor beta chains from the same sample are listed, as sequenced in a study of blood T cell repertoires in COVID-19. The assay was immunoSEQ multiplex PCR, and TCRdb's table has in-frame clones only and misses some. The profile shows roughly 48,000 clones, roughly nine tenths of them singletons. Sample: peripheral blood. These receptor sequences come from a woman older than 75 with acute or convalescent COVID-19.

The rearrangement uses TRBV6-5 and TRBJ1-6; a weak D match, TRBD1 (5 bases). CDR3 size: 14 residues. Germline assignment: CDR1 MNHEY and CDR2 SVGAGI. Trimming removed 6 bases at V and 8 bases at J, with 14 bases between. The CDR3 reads CASRPDSIDSPLHF. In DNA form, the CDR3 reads TGTGCCAGCAGACCCGACAGTATCGATTCACCCCTCCACTTT.

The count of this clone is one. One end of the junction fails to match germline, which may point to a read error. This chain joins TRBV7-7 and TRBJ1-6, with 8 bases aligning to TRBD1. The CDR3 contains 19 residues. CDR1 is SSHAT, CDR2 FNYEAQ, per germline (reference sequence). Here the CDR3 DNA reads TGTGCTAGCAGCTTAATGGTTCGAATCAGGACAGGGAATAATTCACCCCTCCACTTT. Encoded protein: CASSLMVRIRTGNNSPLHF.

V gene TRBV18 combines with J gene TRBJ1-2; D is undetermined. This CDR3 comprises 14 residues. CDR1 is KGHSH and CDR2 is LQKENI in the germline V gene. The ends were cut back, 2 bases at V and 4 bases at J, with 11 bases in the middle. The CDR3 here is CASSPSQISYGYTF. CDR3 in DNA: TGTGCCAGCTCACCATCACAGATCTCCTATGGCTACACCTTC.

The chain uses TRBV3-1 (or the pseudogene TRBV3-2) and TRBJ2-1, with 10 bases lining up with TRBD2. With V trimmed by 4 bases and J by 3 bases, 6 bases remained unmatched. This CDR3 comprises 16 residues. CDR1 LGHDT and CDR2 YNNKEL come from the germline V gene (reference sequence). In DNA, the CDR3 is TGTGCCAGCAGCCTCGAAGCGGGGGGGAACTACAATGAGCAGTTCTTC. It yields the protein CASSLEAGGNYNEQFF.

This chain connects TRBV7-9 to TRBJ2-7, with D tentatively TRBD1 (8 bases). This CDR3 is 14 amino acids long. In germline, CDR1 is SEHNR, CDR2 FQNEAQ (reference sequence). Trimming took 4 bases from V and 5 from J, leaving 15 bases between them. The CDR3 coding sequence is TGTGCCAGCAGCTGGGGGGGACAGGCCCACGAGCAGTACGTC. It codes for CASSWGGQAHEQYV.

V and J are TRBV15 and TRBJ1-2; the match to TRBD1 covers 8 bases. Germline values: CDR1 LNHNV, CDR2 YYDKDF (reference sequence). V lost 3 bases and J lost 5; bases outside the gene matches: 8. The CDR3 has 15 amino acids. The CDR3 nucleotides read TGTGCCACCAGCAGTGGGACAGGTGGAGTGTATGGCTACACCTTC. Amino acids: CATSSGTGGVYGYTF.

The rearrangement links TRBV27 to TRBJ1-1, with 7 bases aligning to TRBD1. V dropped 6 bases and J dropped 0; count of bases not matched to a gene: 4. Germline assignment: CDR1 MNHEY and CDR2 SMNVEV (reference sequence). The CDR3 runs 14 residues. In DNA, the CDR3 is TGTGCCAGCAGGTTACAGGGGCTGAACACTGAAGCTTTCTTT. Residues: CASRLQGLNTEAFF.

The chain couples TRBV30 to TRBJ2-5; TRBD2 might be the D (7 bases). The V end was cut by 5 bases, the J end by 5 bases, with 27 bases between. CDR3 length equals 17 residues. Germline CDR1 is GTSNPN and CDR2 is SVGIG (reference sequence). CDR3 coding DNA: TGTGCCTGGTCCCTAAGCCTTCAACAAGGGGGGGCCGAGACCCAGTACTTC. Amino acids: CAWSLSLQQGGAETQYF.

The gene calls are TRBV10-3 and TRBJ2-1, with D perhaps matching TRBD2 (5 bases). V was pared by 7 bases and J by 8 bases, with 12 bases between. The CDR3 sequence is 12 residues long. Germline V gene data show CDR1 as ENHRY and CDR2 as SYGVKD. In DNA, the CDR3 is TGTGCCATCACCGAGGGTAGGGATGAGCAGTTCTTC. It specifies CAITEGRDEQFF.

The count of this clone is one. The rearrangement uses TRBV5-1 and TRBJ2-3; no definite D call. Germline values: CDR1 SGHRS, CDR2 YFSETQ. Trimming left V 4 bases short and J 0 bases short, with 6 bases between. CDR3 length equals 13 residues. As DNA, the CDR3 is TGCGCCAGCAGCGTCGAGAGCACAGATACGCAGTATTTT. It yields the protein CASSVESTDTQYF.

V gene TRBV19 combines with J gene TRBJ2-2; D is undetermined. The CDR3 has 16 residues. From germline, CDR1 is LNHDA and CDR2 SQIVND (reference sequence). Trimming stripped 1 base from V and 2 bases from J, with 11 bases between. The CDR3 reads CASSIGTPINTGELFF. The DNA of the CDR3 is TGTGCCAGTAGTATAGGAACCCCTATCAACACCGGGGAGCTGTTTTTT.

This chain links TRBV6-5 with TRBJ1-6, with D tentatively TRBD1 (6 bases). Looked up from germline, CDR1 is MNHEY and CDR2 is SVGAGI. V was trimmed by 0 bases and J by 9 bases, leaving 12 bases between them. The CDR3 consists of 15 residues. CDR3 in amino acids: CASSYSTGLISPLHF. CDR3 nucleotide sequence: TGTGCCAGCAGTTACTCTACAGGGTTGATTTCACCCCTCCACTTT.

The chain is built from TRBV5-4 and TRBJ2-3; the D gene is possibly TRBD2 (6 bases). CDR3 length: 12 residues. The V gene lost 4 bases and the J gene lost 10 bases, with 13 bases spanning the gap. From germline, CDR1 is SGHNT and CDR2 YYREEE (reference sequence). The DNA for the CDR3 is TGTGCCAGCAGCGTGGACTATTTTGCGCAGTATTTT. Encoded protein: CASSVDYFAQYF.

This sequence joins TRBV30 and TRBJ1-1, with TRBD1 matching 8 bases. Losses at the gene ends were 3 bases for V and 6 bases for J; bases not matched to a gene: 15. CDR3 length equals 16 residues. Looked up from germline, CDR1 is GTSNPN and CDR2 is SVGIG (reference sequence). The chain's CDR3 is CAWRHKGPAGGPEAFF. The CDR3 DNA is TGTGCCTGGAGGCACAAGGGCCCGGCAGGGGGCCCTGAAGCTTTCTTT.

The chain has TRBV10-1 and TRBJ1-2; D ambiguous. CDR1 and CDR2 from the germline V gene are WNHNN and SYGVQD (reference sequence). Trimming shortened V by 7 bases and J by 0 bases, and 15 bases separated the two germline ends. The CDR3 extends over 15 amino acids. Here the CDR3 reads CASISAVPTNYGYTF. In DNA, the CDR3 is TGCGCCAGCATTTCCGCAGTCCCCACTAACTATGGCTACACCTTC.

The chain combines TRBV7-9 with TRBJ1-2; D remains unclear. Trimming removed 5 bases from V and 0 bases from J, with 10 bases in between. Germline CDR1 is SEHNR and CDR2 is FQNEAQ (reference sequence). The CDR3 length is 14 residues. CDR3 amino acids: CASSPPGANYGYTF. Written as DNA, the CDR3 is TGTGCCAGCAGCCCGCCCGGAGCTAACTATGGCTACACCTTC.

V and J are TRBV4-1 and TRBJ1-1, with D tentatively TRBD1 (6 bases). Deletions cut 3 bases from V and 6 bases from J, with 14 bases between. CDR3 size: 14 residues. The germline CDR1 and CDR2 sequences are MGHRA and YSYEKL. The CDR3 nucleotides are TGCGCCAGCAGCCACCCGACAGGACCCGCTGAAGCTTTCTTT. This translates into CASSHPTGPAEAFF.

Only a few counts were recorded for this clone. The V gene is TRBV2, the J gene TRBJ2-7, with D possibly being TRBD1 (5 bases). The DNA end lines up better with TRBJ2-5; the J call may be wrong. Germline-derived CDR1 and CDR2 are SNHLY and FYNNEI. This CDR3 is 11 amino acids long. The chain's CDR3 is CASRLTGTQYF. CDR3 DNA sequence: TGTGCCAGCAGGTTAACAGGGACCCAGTACTTC.